Given below is one TCR beta chain in context. Its antigen remains unknown. The data originate from a study of T cell responses to AZD1222 COVID-19 vaccine. Study findings and constraints: Dominant at 160-218 and 743-854, vaccine-associated CD4 TCRs also spanned spike. Scientists sampled the repertoires only once the peak T cell response had passed. Breadth and depth of Spike-specific TCRs rose after two AZD1222 doses. It should be noted that donors were predominantly white British and more often female, and clonal diversity was possibly underestimated.

The V gene's germline CDR1 is SEHNR and CDR2 FQNEAQ (reference sequence). This CDR3 has 16 amino acids. V lost 5 bases and J 0 bases, leaving 13 bases between the germline ends. The method was immunoSEQ multiplex PCR; TCRdb's version includes in-frame clones alone and lacks a portion of them. The table has under 150,000 clones, about 93% seen once. The sequence was collected from an adult in good health. The V call is TRBV7-9, the J call TRBJ2-2, with D maybe TRBD1 (5 bases). The sequencing here drew on peripheral blood, taken on day 0 of AZD1222 vaccination. CDR3 DNA: TGTGCCAGCAGCCGTACAGGTCCGACGAACACCGGGGAGCTGTTTTTT. Encoded protein: CASSRTGPTNTGELFF.